Each of the 2 T cell receptor beta chains below was sequenced from the same sample in a study of T cell changes during pregnancy in multiple sclerosis. TCRdb keeps only in-frame clones here, not all; method: immunoSEQ multiplex PCR. The sample holds about 92,000 clones; 85% to 95% are singletons and the top ten take approximately 4.7%. This material consisted of peripheral blood, taken in the first trimester of pregnancy. These receptors all stem from a female donor with multiple sclerosis, enrolled in a pregnancy study.

The sample holds one count of this clone. This chain uses TRBV13 with TRBJ2-3; 11 bases align to TRBD2. The V and J ends lost 3 bases and 1 base, in that order; junction bases with no gene match: 0. This CDR3 has 15 amino acids. Germline V lookup: CDR1 PRHDT, CDR2 FYEKMQ (reference sequence). CDR3 protein: CASSLTSGGTDTQYF. For the CDR3, the DNA is TGTGCCAGCAGCTTGACTAGCGGGGGCACAGATACGCAGTATTTT. The full variable domain, its missing parts supplied by reference TRBV13 and TRBJ2-3, is AAGVIQSPRHLIKEKRETATLKCYPIPRHDTVYWYQQGPGQDPQFLISFYEKMQSDKGSIPDRFSAQQFSDYHSELNMSSLELGDSALYFCASSLTSGGTDTQYFGPGTRLTVL.

The rearrangement joins TRBV19 to TRBJ1-2, with D tentatively TRBD1 (6 bases). The CDR3 is 13 residues long. Germline V gives CDR1 LNHDA, CDR2 SQIVND (reference sequence). The V and J ends lost 4 bases and 8 bases respectively, with 14 bases between them. The CDR3 loop is CASSTGETGGYTF. CDR3 DNA sequence: TGTGCCAGTAGTACAGGGGAAACCGGCGGCTACACCTTC. The variable domain in full, with the rest retrieved from reference TRBV19 and TRBJ1-2, is DGGITQSPKYLFRKEGQNVTLSCEQNLNHDAMYWYRQDPGQGLRLIYYSQIVNDFQKGDIAEGYSVSREKKESFPLTVTSAQKNPTAFYLCASSTGETGGYTFGSGTRLTVV.